This T cell receptor beta chain was observed in a study of cytomegalovirus exposure and HLA in healthy donors. Study-level background: Some 85 million unique TCRs, all from HLA-typed donors, were included in an early release of the data.

The PCR had 60 Vbeta and 13 Jbeta primers. The assay was immunoSEQ multiplex PCR, and TCRdb's table has in-frame clones only and misses some. The sample comprises around 160,000 clones, roughly 84% of which are singletons, and 1.5% rests with the top ten. CDR1 SGHVS and CDR2 FNYEAQ come from the germline V gene. V lost 5 bases, J lost 6 bases, and 12 bases stayed unmatched. This CDR3 comprises 15 residues. The sequence was collected from a woman aged 18-30 years in good health and CMV-seronegative. J is TRBJ2-7 and V is TRBV7-6; 8 bases line up with TRBD2. Sequencing was carried out using PBMCs. This CDR3 is CASSATAGRGSEQYF. CDR3 in DNA: TGTGCCAGCAGCGCCACTGCCGGGAGGGGAAGCGAGCAGTACTTC.